This T cell receptor (beta chain) comes out of a study of T cells in Graves' hyperthyroidism and ophthalmopathy. TCR beta CDR3 regions were amplified from RNA transcripts. The TCR CDR3 first-round RT-PCR relied on the HTBI primer set. TCRdb recomputed calls from the multiplex PCR reads with MiXCR, one row per CDR3 protein. The repertoire has over 450,000 distinct CDR3 sequences, approximately 14% of them found once; the top ten carry around a sixth. Germline V gene lookup returns CDR1 MDHEN and CDR2 SYDVKM. This CDR3 has 13 amino acids. Across 18 months, stable Graves' hyperthyroidism was marked by no progression to ophthalmopathy. Based on clinical symptoms, serum thyroxine and TRAb, thyroid ultrasound and orbital computed tomography, diagnoses were reached. PBMCs were sourced from less than 13 ml fresh peripheral blood. The table lists this clonotype with a few counts. One junction end does not reproduce the germline sequence, and a read error may be involved.

V usage is TRBV28 and J usage is TRBJ2-1; 9 positions agree with TRBD1. The receptor's source is a woman under 30 with Graves' hyperthyroidism. The sequencing sample was made of blood. The CDR3 here is CASRDRGYNERFF. The CDR3 bases are TGTGCCAGCAGGGACAGGGGCTACAATGAGCGGTTCTTC.